This TCR beta chain was sequenced for a study of post-analysis software for immune sequencing data. Prepared libraries of TCR beta cDNA carried unique molecular identifiers. TCRdb re-called the PCR reads through MiXCR, storing one row per CDR3 protein. Of hundreds of thousands of distinct CDR3 sequences listed, roughly 27% are singletons. As regards this clonotype: No antigen is known for it. Germline is not matched at one junction end, which may reflect a read error.

Study-level points and caveats: Among four or five TRBV segments more frequent in patients than controls were TRBV5-6, TRBV5-1 and TRBV20-1.

Germline lookup yields CDR1 LNHNV and CDR2 YYDKDF (reference sequence). The CDR3 extends over 16 amino acids. The chain couples TRBV15 to TRBJ2-7; either TRBD1 or TRBD2 may supply D (5 bases each). The DNA end favors TRBJ2-5, so the J call may be wrong. The receptor comes from a girl aged 5 to 17 with multiple sclerosis. The sequencing sample was made of blood. The CDR3: CVTSRAVGTTSGTQYF. CDR3 nucleotide sequence: TGTGTCACCAGCAGAGCGGTTGGGACCACAAGTGGGACCCAGTACTTC.